The clone carrying this TCR beta chain was observed a handful of times. Antigen specificity is unknown. The entry originates in a study of blood T cells in healthy people across ages. Alongside a J-beta primer mix, a sample-barcoded 5' primer served in a second PCR lasting about 7 to 11 cycles. TCRdb passed the 5' RACE reads through MiXCR, listing each CDR3 protein once. The sample has about a million distinct CDR3 sequences; 51% are singletons. The CDR3 has 12 residues. V was clipped by 0 bases and J by 9 bases, with 9 bases between them. Overall study findings and caveats: Expanded clonotype shifts may have been confounded, as the donors had an unknown CMV status.

Sequencing input: blood. This chain joins TRBV12-3 or TRBV12-4 and TRBJ2-7, with a tentative D call TRBD1 (7 bases). The TCR comes from a woman aged 60-75 years in good health. CDR3 amino acids: CASSLAQGGQYF. CDR3 bases: TGTGCCAGCAGTTTAGCGCAGGGGGGGCAGTACTTC.